These 21 T cell receptor delta chains were all obtained from the same sample, sequenced in a study of γδ T cells in repeated Plasmodium falciparum infection. Bulk repertoires came from Vgamma9/Vdelta2+ or Vdelta2-negative gammadelta T cells flow-sorted from PBMC. TCRdb ran CATT on the multiplex PCR reads. The data show approximately 53,000 delta-chain clones, around 1.5% seen once. Sample: gamma-delta T cells from blood. These TCRs come from a pool of human donors (malaria-infected and uninfected, not separated).

This clone was detected only a few times. It differs at one base from a far larger clone, so likely a read error. This specimen includes other DNA sequences encoding the same CDR3. The rearrangement joins TRDV3 to TRDJ1, with a possible D match to TRDD3 (5 bases). The germline V and J ends were trimmed by 4 bases and 8 bases, with 35 bases remaining between them. The CDR3 sequence is 18 residues long. CDR1 TVYSNPD and CDR2 GDNSRS come from the germline V gene (reference sequence). The CDR3 here is CAYHFPPPYWTRWEKLIF. CDR3 nucleotide sequence: TGTGCCTATCATTTCCCCCCGCCTTACTGGACTCGGTGGGAGAAACTCATCTTT.

In this sample, this clone turned up a few times. This is likely an artifact of a read error, given a far larger clone one base away. Other nucleotide sequences in the sample specify the same CDR3. CDR3 sequence: CALGGQIVLGDRKSDKLIF. For the CDR3, the DNA is TGTGCTCTCGGGGGACAAATAGTCCTGGGGGATAGGAAATCCGATAAACTCATCTTT. V and J are TRDV1 and TRDJ1, with 10 bases that match TRDD3. CDR3 length: 19 residues. Germline CDR1 is TSWWSYY and CDR2 is QGS.

The chain has TRDV1 and TRDJ1; 13 bases align to TRDD3. No J gene was available from TCRdb, and it was assigned here by a germline match of the DNA. Germline loops: CDR1 TSWWSYY, CDR2 QGS. This CDR3 has 21 amino acids. Losses at the gene ends were 5 bases for V and 0 bases for J; bases not matched to a gene: 18. CDR3 DNA: TGTGCTCTTGGGCATCCTACGGCCCCTTACTGGGGGATACGGTACACCGATAAACTCATCTTT. Its translation: CALGHPTAPYWGIRYTDKLIF.

As for this clone: TCRdb records a much larger clone's protein for this DNA, with a difference at residue 5 that likely arises from a read error; the protein given is the translation of the DNA. The J gene is TRDJ1, the V gene TRDV1; 10 bases are a match to TRDD3. The J gene is not listed in TCRdb, so it was assigned here from a DNA match to germline. V lost 5 bases and J lost 1; bases outside the gene matches: 31. There are 24 residues in the CDR3. Germline CDR1 is TSWWSYY and CDR2 is QGS. The CDR3 DNA sequence: TGTGCTCTTGGGAAATTAGCCTCCGATACTGGGGGATGCCGGATTAGGAGAGGCACCGATAAACTCATCTTT. This gives the protein CALGKLASDTGGCRIRRGTDKLIF.

This clone was found many times. TCRdb's protein, taken from a much larger clone, differs from this DNA's translation at residue 11, likely owing to a read error; the protein displayed comes from the DNA. This chain connects TRDV1 to TRDJ1; 7 bases fit TRDD3. The CDR3 is made up of 20 amino acids. Per the germline V gene, CDR1 is TSWWSYY and CDR2 is QGS. V gave up 4 bases and J gave up 2 bases; unmatched junction bases: 22. Here the CDR3 DNA reads TGTGCTCTTGGGGCCGCCTTCGGCTGGTGGTGGATACGGGGGACCGATAAACTCATCTTT. It translates to CALGAAFGWWWIRGTDKLIF.

The table lists this clone with a few counts. TCRdb has a much larger clone's protein, which differs at residue 8 from the translation of this DNA, likely because of a read error; what is shown is the protein translated from the DNA. This chain connects TRDV1 to TRDJ1; D possibly corresponds to TRDD2 (5 bases). The CDR3 totals 19 residues. Between the trimmed V and J ends, which lost 1 base and 0 bases, there was a span of 21 bases. CDR1 TSWWSYY and CDR2 QGS come from the germline V gene. CDR3 sequence: CALGEPGSLRSIDTDKLIF. CDR3 sequence (DNA): TGTGCTCTTGGGGAACCGGGGTCCCTACGGTCTATAGACACCGATAAACTCATCTTT.

On this clone: The protein held in TCRdb is that of a much larger clone and does not match this DNA's translation at residue 3, likely because of a read error; the protein shown is translated from the DNA. This chain links TRDV1 with TRDJ1; TRDD3 aligns across 9 bases. Here the J gene came from matching the DNA to germline, since TCRdb omits it. This CDR3 contains 21 residues. Germline CDR1 is TSWWSYY and CDR2 is QGS. In nucleotides, the CDR3 is TGTGCTCCTGGGGACCCTTCTTCCTCCTGGGACTGGGGGAGAAGAAACGATAAACTCATCTTT. Translating gives CAPGDPSSSWDWGRRNDKLIF.

This clone has ten or more counts. CDR3 nucleotide sequence: TGTGCTCTTGGGGGCGTTCTTCCTTACTACTGGGGGATAGGGGATCGATATAATAAACTCATCTTT. Its translation is CALGGVLPYYWGIGDRYNKLIF. The chain links TRDV1 to TRDJ1; 11 bases are shared with TRDD3. This CDR3 comprises 22 residues. Germline V lookup: CDR1 TSWWSYY, CDR2 QGS. V gave up 4 bases and J gave up 6 bases; unmatched junction bases: 28.

This clone was counted a few times. This DNA translates differently at residue 9 from the TCRdb protein, which is that of a much larger clone; a read error is likely, and the protein shown is the DNA's own translation. This rearrangement joins TRDV1 to TRDJ1; tentative D call: TRDD3 (6 bases). TCRdb gives no J gene; it was assigned here by matching the DNA to germline. V shed 0 bases and J shed 3 bases, with 41 bases lying between them. This CDR3 is built from 25 residues. CDR1 and CDR2 from the germline V gene are TSWWSYY and QGS. The CDR3 spells CALGELRYATLPLLSLGIEADKLIF. The CDR3 DNA reads TGTGCTCTTGGGGAACTTAGATACGCCACACTACCCCTCTTATCGCTGGGGATCGAGGCCGATAAACTCATCTTT.

This clone was seen a handful of times. The protein held in TCRdb is that of a much larger clone and does not match this DNA's translation at residue 20, likely because of a read error; the protein shown is translated from the DNA. There is no J gene call, but TRDV1 is given as the V gene; the tabulated D call, TRDD3, remains unverified against the DNA. CDR3 length: 22 residues. Germline CDR1 and CDR2: TSWWSYY and QGS. The CDR3 nucleotides are TGTGCTCTTGGGGAACAGGGATTAAAGCGAGGGAGGGGGATACCGTACACCGATAAGCCCATCTTT. Encoded protein: CALGEQGLKRGRGIPYTDKPIF.

With respect to this clone: The protein TCRdb gives is from a much larger clone and does not agree with this DNA's translation at residue 9, likely a read error; the protein shown here comes from the DNA. This chain links TRDV1 with TRDJ1, with D unclear. CDR1 TSWWSYY and CDR2 QGS come from the germline V gene. V was trimmed by 1 base and J by 8 bases, leaving 11 bases between them. The CDR3 length is 13 residues. CDR3 DNA sequence: TGTGCTCTTGGGGAACCCCCCAGCGAGAAACTCATCTTT. It yields the protein CALGEPPSEKLIF.

This clone was detected a few times. The TCRdb protein comes from a much larger clone and disagrees with this DNA's translation at residue 4, likely due to a read error; the protein given here is derived from the DNA. As DNA, the CDR3 is TGTGCTCTTAGGGAATCTCCGTCCTTTGGACTGGGGGCACCGTATAAACTCATCTTT. Its protein product is CALRESPSFGLGAPYKLIF. This sequence joins TRDV1 and TRDJ1; 8 nucleotides match TRDD3. Germline CDR1 and CDR2: TSWWSYY and QGS. CDR3 length equals 19 residues.

As concerns this clone: Translating this DNA gives a protein that differs at residue 14 from the TCRdb one, which belongs to a much larger clone; a read error is likely, and the protein shown is this translation. The V and J genes are TRDV1 and TRDJ1, with TRDD3 matching 8 bases. CDR3 length equals 21 residues. The J segment lost 1 base and the V segment lost 6 bases, leaving 25 bases of the junction unmatched. CDR1 and CDR2 (germline): TSWWSYY, QGS. For the CDR3, the DNA is TGTGCTCTTGGTCCCCTCCAACCCTCCATCCTACTGGGGGGTGCCACCGATAAACTCATCTTT. This sequence encodes CALGPLQPSILLGGATDKLIF.

About this clone itself: The protein TCRdb lists belongs to a much larger clone and differs from this DNA's translation at residue 16, which points to a read error; the protein shown is made from the DNA. No J gene call was made, and the V gene is TRDV1; the table's D gene call, TRDD3, was not cross checked with the DNA. The CDR3 is 18 residues long. In germline, CDR1 is TSWWSYY, CDR2 QGS. DNA of the CDR3: TGTGCTCTTGGGGAAAGCCTACCTTACTGGGGGATGAGCGATAAACCCATCTTT. It specifies CALGESLPYWGMSDKPIF.

To note about this clone: A far larger clone is just one base off, so this is likely a read error. Other DNA variants within this sample encode the same CDR3. The J segment was not called; the V segment is TRDV2; TRDD3, the D gene given by the table, was not confirmed from the DNA. From germline, CDR1 is GEAIGNYY and CDR2 EKD. The CDR3 is made up of 21 amino acids. CDR3 DNA: TGTGCCTGTGACCAAGCACCTTCCTACGTGGAGGGAAAGGTTCGTAACGACAAGCTCATCTTT. Its protein is CACDQAPSYVEGKVRNDKLIF.

In its sample, this clone was seen a few times. A far more abundant clone sits one base away, making this likely a read error. The same CDR3 also results from other DNA sequences found in this sample. The CDR3 region is CALGDRLPSQGVYTDKLIF. In nucleotides, the CDR3 is TGTGCTCTTGGTGACCGTTTACCTTCCCAAGGGGTCTACACCGATAAACTCATCTTT. The chain recombines TRDV1 with TRDJ1, with D maybe TRDD2 (6 bases). Germline CDR1 reads TSWWSYY; CDR2 reads QGS. V dropped 6 bases and J dropped 0 bases, with 26 bases sitting between them. The CDR3 totals 19 residues.

The table lists this clone with a few counts. This likely stems from a read error, as it lies one base from a far larger clone. Other DNA sequences within the sample encode an identical CDR3. This sequence joins TRDV1 and TRDJ1; 9 nucleotides match TRDD2. Germline-derived CDR1 and CDR2 are TSWWSYY and QGS. The CDR3 length is 19 residues. CDR3 in amino acids: CALGDAGLPTSPRVGKLIF. DNA for the CDR3: TGTGCCCTTGGGGACGCAGGCCTTCCTACGTCTCCCCGAGTGGGTAAACTCATCTTT.

This clone was observed many times. TCRdb attributes to this sequence the protein of a much larger clone, which differs from the DNA translation at residue 9; a read error is likely, and the protein displayed is translated from the DNA. This chain links TRDV1 with TRDJ1; D might be TRDD3 (5 bases). Germline CDR1 is TSWWSYY and CDR2 is QGS. CDR3 length equals 14 residues. The ends were cut back, 2 bases at V and 3 bases at J, with 10 bases in the middle. Here the CDR3 DNA reads TGTGCTCTTGGGGAAGAGGATAGGGCCGATAAACTCATCTTT. Translating gives CALGEEDRADKLIF.

This clone was observed a handful of times. The protein TCRdb lists belongs to a much larger clone and differs from this DNA's translation at residue 15, which points to a read error; the protein shown is made from the DNA. J is TRDJ1 and V is TRDV1; 11 bases fit TRDD3. Germline matching of the DNA provided the J gene here, since TCRdb leaves it blank. This CDR3 has 20 residues. The trim removed 0 bases at V and 8 bases at J, leaving 20 bases unmatched. In germline, CDR1 is TSWWSYY, CDR2 QGS. The CDR3 DNA sequence: TGTGCTCTTGGGGAACTTTCTATCCGGGTGATGGGGGATACGGGCCGAAAACTCATCTTT. It is translated as CALGELSIRVMGDTGRKLIF.

This clone was detected many times. Germline is not matched at one junction end, which may reflect a read error. Other DNA sequences in this specimen translate into the identical CDR3. The rearrangement uses TRDV1 and TRDJ1; 12 bases line up with TRDD3. The length of the CDR3 is 17 residues. Germline V CDR1 and CDR2: TSWWSYY, QGS. The CDR3 spells CALGRFPGLGDTDKLIF. The CDR3, as DNA: TGTGCTCTTGGGAGGTTCCCAGGACTGGGGGATACCGATAAACTCATCTTC.

Remarks on this clone: The translation of this DNA and the TCRdb protein of a much larger clone differ at residue 4, probably owing to a read error; the protein shown here is translated from the DNA. The gene calls are TRDV1 and TRDJ1; 12 bases align to TRDD3. The CDR3 sequence is 23 residues long. Germline V lookup: CDR1 TSWWSYY, CDR2 QGS. Unmatched junction bases numbered 29, after V lost 7 bases and J lost 2 bases. CDR3 region: CALVKVPYSFFLGDTRGTDKLIF. The CDR3 DNA reads as TGTGCTCTTGTGAAGGTCCCCTACTCTTTCTTCCTGGGGGATACGAGGGGGACCGATAAACTCATCTTT.